Following are 2 T cell receptor beta chains from one sample sequenced in a study of shared clonotypes between healthy human individuals. Profiled with immunoSEQ multiplex PCR; TCRdb holds only in-frame clones, not every one. Among about 960,000 clones listed, over 60% were seen once. Sequenced: memory CD4+ T cells sorted from blood. Specified subset: CD45RA-negative fraction. All receptors derive from a man younger than 35 in good health.

This clone was found many times. This rearrangement joins TRBV11-2 to TRBJ2-3; D is ambiguous. The CDR3 spans 15 residues. Trimming left V 5 bases short and J 3 bases short, with 15 bases between. Germline CDR1 is SGHAT and CDR2 is FQNNGV. DNA of the CDR3: TGTGCCAGCAGCCCTCTCCCGGGTCGTACAGATACGCAGTATTTT. Its protein product is CASSPLPGRTDTQYF.

V and J are TRBV19 and TRBJ2-5; 8 nucleotides line up with TRBD1. Germline lookup yields CDR1 LNHDA and CDR2 SQIVND (reference sequence). Unmatched junction bases numbered 8, after V lost 4 bases and J lost 7 bases. This CDR3 spans 14 amino acids. CDR3 in DNA: TGTGCCAGTAGTACGTCCAGGGGGCTAGGGACCCAGTACTTC. Translation gives CASSTSRGLGTQYF.